These 16 T cell receptor beta chains originate from one sample sequenced in a study of T cell repertoires in cytomegalovirus infection. Antigens of these TCRs are unknown. Using its own MiXCR run on the reads, TCRdb lists one record per CDR3 protein. The table includes some 350,000 distinct CDR3 sequences, roughly 36% detected once. Sequencing used cultured PBMCs, obtained from culture after CMV antigen stimulation. The receptors stem from a human donor in good health (CMV status not recorded). Some clones in this sample may be carry-over from other donors' samples.

This rearrangement joins TRBV4-3 to TRBJ2-3; 11 positions agree with TRBD2. The junction had 7 bases not matched to a gene; V was cut back by 2 bases and J by 3 bases. The CDR3 spans 17 residues. Germline loops: CDR1 LGHNA, CDR2 YSLEER. CDR3 bases: TGCGCCAGCAGCCAACAGACTAGCGGGATAGGTACAGATACGCAGTATTTT. Its protein is CASSQQTSGIGTDTQYF.

This clonotype has only a few counts. This chain joins TRBV7-3 and TRBJ1-2; a possible D gene is TRBD1 (5 bases). Trimming shortened V by 5 bases and J by 2 bases, and 15 bases separated the two germline ends. The CDR3 is made up of 15 amino acids. Per the germline V gene, CDR1 is SGHTA and CDR2 is FQGTGA. CDR3 nucleotide sequence: TGTGCCAGCAGCCCCATGGGTCCAGGGAACTATGGCTACACCTTC. It yields the protein CASSPMGPGNYGYTF.

This chain connects TRBV7-2 to TRBJ2-7; 9 bases are shared with TRBD2. The CDR3 contains 15 residues. CDR1 and CDR2 (germline): SGHTA, FQGNSA. V dropped 5 bases and J dropped 2; count of bases not matched to a gene: 7. CDR3 protein: CASSPTSGFPYEQYV. The CDR3 DNA is TGTGCCAGCAGCCCGACTAGCGGTTTTCCCTACGAGCAGTACGTC.

In the case of this clonotype: The germline gene is not matched at one end of the junction; a read error may be the cause. This chain uses TRBV7-3 with TRBJ2-7; 8 nucleotides line up with TRBD2. The CDR3 length is 15 residues. CDR1 and CDR2 from the germline V gene are SGHTA and FQGTGA. The CDR3 loop reads CASSLTGLAAYEQYF. The DNA for the CDR3 is TGTGCCAGCAGCCTAACAGGACTAGCCGCCTACGAGCAGTACTTC.

This chain's CDR3 is CASSRRGLGNEQFF. CDR3 nucleotides: TGTGCCAGTAGTCGCCGGGGGCTTGGCAATGAGCAGTTCTTC. The chain couples TRBV19 to TRBJ2-1; TRBD1 or TRBD2 may be the D gene (6 bases each). The V gene's germline CDR1 is LNHDA and CDR2 SQIVND (reference sequence). V dropped 5 bases and J dropped 6 bases, with 14 bases sitting between them. This CDR3 comprises 14 residues.

V and J are TRBV29-1 and TRBJ1-1, with TRBD1 matching over 8 bases. CDR1 and CDR2 (germline): SQVTM, ANQGSEA. J was trimmed by 6 bases and V by 6 bases; bases with no gene match: 24. This CDR3 has 18 residues. The CDR3: CSVNQVGTGEYVSPEAFF. The CDR3 region has the DNA TGCAGCGTGAATCAAGTCGGGACAGGTGAATACGTATCCCCTGAAGCTTTCTTT.

The sample holds a few counts of this clonotype. The chain links TRBV7-2 to TRBJ2-6, with 9 bases lining up with TRBD1. Germline V CDR1 and CDR2: SGHTA, FQGNSA. The CDR3 loop spans 18 amino acids. Germline trimming cut 4 bases from V and 0 bases from J; bases unmatched to any gene: 7. The DNA of the CDR3 is TGTGCCAGCAGCTCATGGGGACAGGGAATCTCTGGGGCCAACGTCCTGACTTTC. As protein: CASSSWGQGISGANVLTF.

This clonotype was detected a few times. This chain links TRBV20-1 with TRBJ2-3; TRBD1 matches at 8 bases. Germline lookup yields CDR1 DFQATT and CDR2 SNEGSKA (reference sequence). CDR3 length: 14 amino acids. V was pared by 5 bases and J by 2 bases, with 6 bases of the junction left unmatched. The DNA for the CDR3 is TGCAGTGCTCCCCGGACAGGGACCACAGATACGCAGTATTTT. Encoded protein: CSAPRTGTTDTQYF.

This rearrangement joins TRBV6-5 to TRBJ2-1; TRBD2 is a possible D gene (6 bases). The CDR3 has 17 amino acids. Trimming took 5 bases from V and 0 from J, leaving 17 bases between them. Germline CDR1 is MNHEY and CDR2 is SVGAGI. CDR3 sequence: CASSTRLSGTSYNEQFF. The CDR3 coding sequence is TGTGCCAGCAGTACCCGCCTTAGCGGAACCTCCTACAATGAGCAGTTCTTC.

This clonotype has just one count. The rearrangement uses TRBV18 and TRBJ2-7; tentative D call: TRBD1 (6 bases). V was trimmed by 2 bases and J by 6 bases, leaving 11 bases between them. CDR3 length: 13 residues. Germline loops: CDR1 KGHSH, CDR2 LQKENI. CDR3 sequence: CASSPIQGSEQYF. The CDR3, as DNA: TGTGCCAGCTCACCAATACAGGGTAGCGAGCAGTACTTC.

J is TRBJ2-7 and V is TRBV5-6; D gene unclear. CDR3 length: 12 amino acids. V was pared by 3 bases and J by 5 bases, with 9 bases between. Per the germline V gene, CDR1 is SGHDT and CDR2 is YYEEEE. In DNA, the CDR3 is TGTGCCAGCAGCTGGGGTAGGAACGAGCAGTACTTC. Protein: CASSWGRNEQYF.

This clonotype was observed a few times. The rearrangement joins TRBV4-1 to TRBJ2-7; the match to TRBD2 covers 7 bases. The ends lost 1 base at V and 6 bases at J; junction bases unmatched: 6. Germline V gives CDR1 MGHRA, CDR2 YSYEKL. This CDR3 has 14 amino acids. The CDR3 nucleotides read TGCGCCAGCAGCCAAGCCGGGACTACAGGCGAGCAGTACTTC. It translates to CASSQAGTTGEQYF.

Of note for this clonotype: At one end, the junction sequence differs from germline, possibly due to a read error. The CDR3 loop is CASQQPNPGELFF. In DNA, the CDR3 is TGTGCCAGCCAGCAACCGAACCCCGGGGAGCTGTTTTTT. V is TRBV7-6 and J is TRBJ2-2; D remains ambiguous. From germline, CDR1 is SGHVS and CDR2 FNYEAQ. The CDR3 has 13 residues.

The chain employs TRBV7-2 and TRBJ1-6; unclear D gene. Trimming cost V 2 bases and J 10 bases, with 12 bases left between them. The CDR3 has 14 amino acids. Germline lookup yields CDR1 SGHTA and CDR2 FQGNSA. For the CDR3, the DNA is TGTGCCAGCAGCTTAATGGCGTTGGCGTCACCCCTCCACTTT. Residues: CASSLMALASPLHF.

This clonotype was observed a handful of times. The chain links TRBV7-9 to TRBJ2-7, with TRBD1 identical over 7 bases. Germline V lookup: CDR1 SEHNR, CDR2 FQNEAQ (reference sequence). This CDR3 region has 14 residues. V lost 4 bases, J lost 5 bases, and 8 bases stayed unmatched. Written as DNA, the CDR3 is TGTGCCAGCAGCTATAAACAGGGGAACCACGAGCAGTACTTC. Its translation is CASSYKQGNHEQYF. Complete variable domain (other parts from reference TRBV7-9 and TRBJ2-7): DTGVSQNPRHKITKRGQNVTFRCDPISEHNRLYWYRQTLGQGPEFLTYFQNEAQLEKSRLLSDRFSAERPKGSFSTLEIQRTEQGDSAMYLCASSYKQGNHEQYFGPGTRLTVT.

There are a few counts of this clonotype. The chain is built from TRBV28 and TRBJ2-7, with 7 nucleotides matching TRBD1. This CDR3 is built from 14 residues. The V gene end was trimmed by 5 bases and the J gene end by 2 bases; junction bases not matched to a gene: 6. CDR1 is MDHEN, CDR2 SYDVKM, per germline. The CDR3 DNA reads TGTGCCAGCAGTGCCGGGACAGCTACCTACGAGCAGTACGTC. Protein sequence: CASSAGTATYEQYV.